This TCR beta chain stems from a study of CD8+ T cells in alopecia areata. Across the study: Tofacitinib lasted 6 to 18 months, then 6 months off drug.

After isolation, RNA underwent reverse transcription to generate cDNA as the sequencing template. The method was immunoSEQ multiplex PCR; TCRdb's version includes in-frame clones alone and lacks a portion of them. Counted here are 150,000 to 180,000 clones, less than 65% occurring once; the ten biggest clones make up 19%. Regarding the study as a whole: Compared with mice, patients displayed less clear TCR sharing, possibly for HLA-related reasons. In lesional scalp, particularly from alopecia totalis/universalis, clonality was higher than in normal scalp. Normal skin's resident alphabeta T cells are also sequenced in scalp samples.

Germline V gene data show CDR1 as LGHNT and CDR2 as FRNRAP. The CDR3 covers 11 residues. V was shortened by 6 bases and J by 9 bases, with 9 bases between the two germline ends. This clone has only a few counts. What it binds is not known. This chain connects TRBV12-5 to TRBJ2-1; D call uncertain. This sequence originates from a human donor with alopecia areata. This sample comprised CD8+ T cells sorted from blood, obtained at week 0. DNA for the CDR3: TGTGCTAGTGGCTACGGACCTGAGCAGTTCTTC. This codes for CASGYGPEQFF.